Listed below are T cell receptor beta chains from one sample, sequenced in a study of siplizumab effects on memory and regulatory T cells. The method was immunoSEQ multiplex PCR; TCRdb's version includes in-frame clones alone and lacks a portion of them. The table includes about 100,000 clones, roughly 94% detected once. The specimen was non-Treg CD4+ T cells sorted from blood. These TCRs come from a human donor in good health. Each CDR3 is given without its conserved first and last residue. Each record gives: clone size, V gene, CDR3 protein. Clone size is given for some rows only: seen once, a few or many times, or a class if the clone is expanded.

. TRBV10-2 ASTPTGTVNEQF
. TRBV14 ASSRGRAGSSYEQY
. TRBV7-3 ASSQFGQGDEQY
. TRBV28 ASSRGLGGVGYEQY
. TRBV7-9 ASNRAENEKLF
. TRBV7-2 ASRDTVAYNEQF
. TRBV5-1 ASSSRAVNTEAF
. TRBV10-3 AILSAGANVLT
. TRBV4-2 ASSLLLTQKETQY
. TRBV14 ASSRTANTEAF
. TRBV2 ASKRGGEKLF
. TRBV6-1 ASSERRARTGGYT
. TRBV6-4 ASSRDHRDEQF
. TRBV5-1 ASRQTYRTGAQY
. TRBV6-1 ASAYREKLF
. TRBV5-6 ASSLFFDRGGPGNYEQY
. TRBV19 ASSPVDSGYEQY
. TRBV19 ASSMGRGRLEDEAF
. TRBV30 AWSGNYGYT
. TRBV23-1 ARLQGRDVYEQY
. TRBV29-1 SVAAGKNEQF
few TRBV29-1 SVGEKRLDSGRTIQY
. TRBV6-1 ASREGSGTPQPQH
. TRBV19 ASSKTGQVGYNEQF
. TRBV6-1 ATPGGQGPFEAF
few TRBV13 ASKRGSSAGNTIY
. TRBV7-2 ASSLGSTRGNEKLF
. TRBV7-3 ASSPSGSFTDTQY
. TRBV5-4 ASSWGGQEQY
. TRBV6-5 ASSRQGQAF
. TRBV14 ASSQDSKGKF
. TRBV6-1 ASGRTGYNEQF
. TRBV11-2 ASSLEPARETQY
. TRBV7-5 VRSLARAGVSPLH
. TRBV10-3 AISESPDSSGNSNQPQH
. TRBV14 ASSRDSRYEQY
. TRBV7-9 ASSSGTGGLYEQY
. TRBV30 AWSVRREETQY
. TRBV2 ASRPTAGGQGEQF
. TRBV5-1 ASSLVAVISTDTQY
. TRBV28 ASSRNPPSPYF
. TRBV6-4 ASSKTADNNEQF
. TRBV19 ASKNQGAENEQF
. TRBV5-1 ASSFQREKFEQF
once TRBV9 ASSSRRESSGNTIY
. TRBV28 ASSSTVRTNYGYT
. TRBV27 ASTPRQGRGRDTQY
. TRBV21-1 ASSPLGPIGAETQY
. TRBV7-3 ASSLGATGELF
. TRBV5-8 ASSYRDSRNEKLF
. TRBV10-3 AANRGSGELF